The 27 T cell receptor beta chains listed next were all sequenced from one sample in a study of CD8+CD57+ T cells in acquired aplastic anemia (dated by TCRdb to the late 2010s). Sequencing was performed on an Illumina HiSeq 2000. Genomic DNA served as template for TCR beta VDJ combination and CDR3 sequence profiling. The public reads were reprocessed in TCRdb via fastp at Q25 and MiXCR, keeping in-frame beta chains. CDR3 protein duplicates are merged, each entry listing the most common genes and DNA. Here the sample has a few hundred thousand distinct CDR3 sequences; roughly 68% occur a single time. 3% to 5% of the sample goes to the ten largest clones. Sequencing used sorted CD4+, CD8+, or CD8+CD57+ T cells (not recorded which) from PBMCs. The source is a human donor in good health, serving as a control.

This clonotype showed up just a few times. The genes are TRBV10-2 and TRBJ1-2, with 9 bases aligning to TRBD1. The CDR3 runs 14 residues. The V and J ends lost 7 bases and 8 bases, in that order; junction bases with no gene match: 11. Germline V gene sequence: CDR1 WSHSY, CDR2 SAAADI. CDR3 protein: CASKPGQGRMGYTF. In DNA form, the CDR3 reads TGCGCCAGCAAGCCGGGACAGGGCCGAATGGGCTACACCTTC.

The chain recombines TRBV7-2 with TRBJ2-7, with no clear D. The CDR3 has 15 amino acids. The V and J ends lost 3 bases and 0 bases respectively, with 12 bases between them. From germline, CDR1 is SGHTA and CDR2 FQGNSA. In DNA, the CDR3 is TGTGCCAGCAGCTTCGCACAGATGGGCTCCTACGAGCAGTACTTC. Its protein is CASSFAQMGSYEQYF. Full variable domain (remainder filled in from reference TRBV7-2 and TRBJ2-7): GAGVSQSPSNKVTEKGKDVELRCDPISGHTALYWYRQSLGQGLEFLIYFQGNSAPDKSGLPSDRFSAERTGGSVSTLTIQRTQQEDSAVYLCASSFAQMGSYEQYFGPGTRLTVT.

On this clonotype itself: Since a much larger clone is just one base distant, this may be a read error. This rearrangement joins TRBV3-1 to TRBJ1-5; D uncertain. The V end was cut by 3 bases, the J end by 6 bases, with 12 bases between. The CDR3 extends over 14 amino acids. The germline CDR1 and CDR2 sequences are LGHDT and YNNKEL (reference sequence). The CDR3 spells CASSQIPWSQPQHF. The CDR3 DNA follows: TGTGCCAGCAGCCAGATACCCTGGAGTCAGCCCCAGCATTTT.

The chain combines TRBV2 with TRBJ1-1; D might be TRBD1 (5 bases). The CDR3 spans 14 residues. CDR1 is SNHLY and CDR2 is FYNNEI in the germline V gene. Trimming shortened V by 5 bases and J by 6 bases, and 16 bases separated the two germline ends. CDR3: CASSYSTGRAEAFF. CDR3 nucleotide sequence: TGTGCCAGCAGTTATTCGACGGGGCGGGCTGAAGCTTTCTTT.

Many counts were recorded for this clonotype. This rearrangement joins TRBV20-1 to TRBJ2-5; 10 bases line up with TRBD2. The V segment lost 6 bases and the J segment 5 bases; nucleotides outside the gene matches: 6. From germline, CDR1 is DFQATT and CDR2 SNEGSKA (reference sequence). This CDR3 spans 13 amino acids. This chain's CDR3 is CSASGTSVETQYF. The CDR3 DNA is TGCAGTGCCTCTGGGACTAGCGTTGAGACCCAGTACTTC.

Details on this clonotype: A much larger clone lies a single base off, so this may be a read error. This chain uses TRBV6-1 with TRBJ2-1; TRBD1 aligns across 9 bases. V lost 1 base to trimming and J lost 8 bases; unmatched junction nucleotides: 3. CDR1 is MNHNS and CDR2 is SASEGT in the germline V gene. The CDR3 loop spans 14 amino acids. CDR3 sequence: CASSEVQGAYEQFF. Written as DNA, the CDR3 is TGTGCCAGCAGTGAAGTACAGGGGGCTTATGAGCAGTTCTTC.

This chain uses TRBV7-9 with TRBJ1-3, with D maybe TRBD1 (6 bases). The V end was cut by 7 bases, the J end by 13 bases, with 29 bases between. The CDR3 extends over 16 amino acids. From germline, CDR1 is SEHNR and CDR2 FQNEAQ (reference sequence). The CDR3: CASTLGAAGAGILIYF. CDR3 sequence (DNA): TGTGCCAGCACCCTTGGGGCTGCGGGGGCTGGCATCCTGATATATTTT.

Details on this clonotype: One end of the junction fails to match germline, which may point to a read error. The CDR3 loop reads CASSPPGGAAVAPF. The CDR3 nucleotides read TGTGCCAGCAGCCCCCCAGGGGGCGCGGCGGTCGCCCCTTTT. This chain connects TRBV7-2 to TRBJ1-6, with 8 bases that match TRBD1. CDR3 size: 14 residues. Per the germline V gene, CDR1 is SGHTA and CDR2 is FQGNSA.

This clonotype was observed a handful of times. The genes are TRBV19 and TRBJ1-1, with a weak D call TRBD1 (6 bases). This CDR3 is 15 amino acids long. Trimming took 6 bases from V and 3 from J, leaving 17 bases between them. Per germline, CDR1 LNHDA and CDR2 SQIVND (reference sequence). The DNA of the CDR3 is TGTGCCAGTAGATGGCAAGGGGGAGGGGACACTGAAGCTTTCTTT. Protein product: CASRWQGGGDTEAFF.

This clonotype was counted ten times or more. This CDR3 reads CASSLGPQNTIYF. The CDR3 bases are TGCGCCAGCAGCTTGGGACCTCAAAACACCATATATTTT. V and J are TRBV5-1 and TRBJ1-3, with D unclear. The V gene lost 0 bases and the J gene lost 6 bases, with 7 bases spanning the gap. CDR3 size: 13 residues. Germline-derived CDR1 and CDR2 are SGHRS and YFSETQ.

The genes are TRBV19 and TRBJ2-7, with D unclear. Deletions cut 3 bases from V and 6 bases from J, with 12 bases between. This CDR3 contains 13 residues. Germline values: CDR1 LNHDA, CDR2 SQIVND (reference sequence). CDR3 DNA sequence: TGTGCCAGTAGTATTTGTCCAGGCGGCGAGCAGTACTTC. Translating it yields CASSICPGGEQYF.

This chain links TRBV18 with TRBJ2-2, with D possibly called TRBD1 or TRBD2 (7 bases each). V was trimmed by 2 bases and J by 1 base, leaving 11 bases between them. The V gene's germline CDR1 is KGHSH and CDR2 LQKENI. This CDR3 has 16 residues. Written as DNA, the CDR3 is TGTGCCAGCTCACCAGACAGGGAGGGGAACACCGGGGAGCTGTTTTTT. Translated, it gives CASSPDREGNTGELFF. The whole variable domain, remainder taken from reference TRBV18 and TRBJ2-2, is NAGVMQNPRHLVRRRGQEARLRCSPMKGHSHVYWYRQLPEEGLKFMVYLQKENIIDESGMPKERFSAEFPKEGPSILRIQQVVRGDSAAYFCASSPDREGNTGELFFGEGSRLTVL.

The chain recombines TRBV5-1 with TRBJ1-2; 9 bases align to TRBD1. Unmatched junction bases numbered 6, after V lost 0 bases and J lost 6 bases. The CDR3 sequence is 15 residues long. Germline V gene sequence: CDR1 SGHRS, CDR2 YFSETQ. CDR3 coding DNA: TGCGCCAGCAGCTTGGAACAGGGGGCGTGGGATGGCTACACCTTC. Translated: CASSLEQGAWDGYTF.

This clonotype appeared once. V is TRBV7-9 and J is TRBJ2-3; TRBD2 matches 8 bases. The V and J ends lost 7 bases and 5 bases, in that order; junction bases with no gene match: 8. Germline V lookup: CDR1 SEHNR, CDR2 FQNEAQ (reference sequence). This CDR3 comprises 14 residues. The CDR3 loop reads CASTKAGAEDTQYF. The CDR3 coding sequence is TGTGCCAGCACAAAAGCGGGGGCGGAAGATACGCAGTATTTT.

Worth noting for this clonotype: One end of the junction varies from germline; a read error may be responsible. V gene TRBV19 combines with J gene TRBJ1-6; TRBD1 is a possible D gene (5 bases). CDR1 is LNHDA and CDR2 is SQIVND in the germline V gene (reference sequence). This CDR3 is built from 15 residues. The CDR3 sequence is CASSMWRDHTEPFFF. Here the CDR3 DNA reads TGTGCCAGTAGTATGTGGAGGGACCATACTGAACCTTTCTTTTTT.

The chain carries TRBV19 and TRBJ1-1, with D possibly matching TRBD1 (5 bases). The germline gives CDR1 LNHDA, CDR2 SQIVND (reference sequence). This CDR3 is built from 15 residues. The ends were cut back, 4 bases at V and 1 base at J, with 13 bases in the middle. CDR3 region: CASSTNGAGNTEAFF. The CDR3 DNA sequence: TGTGCCAGTAGTACTAACGGGGCGGGGAACACTGAAGCTTTCTTT.

The V and J genes are TRBV2 and TRBJ2-3; 15 positions match TRBD2. The V and J ends lost 4 bases and 3 bases, in that order; junction bases with no gene match: 5. Germline V CDR1 and CDR2: SNHLY, FYNNEI. The CDR3 loop spans 17 amino acids. CDR3 loop: CASSAGLAGGRTDTQYF. The CDR3 DNA reads TGTGCCAGCAGTGCGGGACTAGCGGGGGGCCGTACAGATACGCAGTATTTT.

The V and J genes are TRBV5-1 and TRBJ2-7; 7 bases align to TRBD1. Germline loops: CDR1 SGHRS, CDR2 YFSETQ. This CDR3 comprises 15 residues. The V segment lost 2 bases and the J segment 4 bases; nucleotides outside the gene matches: 9. The CDR3 sequence is CASSLGQVERYEQYF. CDR3 coding DNA: TGCGCCAGCAGCTTAGGACAGGTAGAAAGGTACGAGCAGTACTTC.

The rearrangement joins TRBV5-1 to TRBJ1-2; tentatively, D is TRBD1 (6 bases). The V end lost 8 bases, the J end lost 13 bases, and 21 bases lay between the germline ends. From germline, CDR1 is SGHRS and CDR2 YFSETQ. The CDR3 has 12 residues. CDR3 protein: CASQTLGGNTTF. The DNA of the CDR3 is TGCGCCAGTCAAACCCTAGGGGGTAACACCACCTTC.

In the case of this clonotype: The junction departs from germline at one end; a sequencing error may be responsible. This chain connects TRBV9 to TRBJ2-3; D perhaps matches TRBD1 (5 bases). From germline, CDR1 is SGDLS and CDR2 YYNGEE. CDR3 length: 14 residues. The CDR3 sequence: CASSQDISTGAKHF. The CDR3 DNA is TGTGCCAGCAGCCAAGATATCAGCACAGGTGCGAAGCATTTT.

There are many counts of this clonotype. The chain couples TRBV9 to TRBJ2-1; TRBD2 matches at 7 bases. The CDR3 totals 14 residues. CDR1 and CDR2 (germline): SGDLS, YYNGEE. Trimming removed 0 bases from V and 8 bases from J; junction bases left unmatched: 5. The CDR3 bases are TGTGCCAGCAGCGTAGATCTAGCGGTCGATGAGCAGTTCTTC. Its protein product is CASSVDLAVDEQFF.

Concerning this clonotype itself: The junction differs from germline at one of its ends, possibly a read error. The chain recombines TRBV2 with TRBJ1-5, with D perhaps TRBD1 (5 bases). The CDR3 runs to 16 residues. Germline V gene sequence: CDR1 SNHLY, CDR2 FYNNEI. CDR3 protein: CASRRRGAVIGQYLGF. CDR3 sequence (DNA): TGTGCCAGCCGGCGACGAGGGGCGGTTATCGGTCAGTACCTGGGGTTT.

This clonotype came up many times. The CDR3 bases are TGTGCCACCAGTGTAGACAGGGGAAATCAGCCCCAGCATTTT. This gives the protein CATSVDRGNQPQHF. V gene TRBV15 combines with J gene TRBJ1-5; 8 nucleotides agree with TRBD1. The V segment lost 6 bases and the J segment 4 bases; nucleotides outside the gene matches: 5. The V gene's germline CDR1 is LNHNV and CDR2 YYDKDF (reference sequence). The CDR3 is made up of 14 amino acids.

The chain employs TRBV6-1 and TRBJ1-6; 12 bases map to TRBD1. J gave up 7 bases and V 7 bases, and 5 bases lay outside the gene matches. CDR1 MNHNS and CDR2 SASEGT come from the germline V gene. The CDR3 has 15 residues. CDR3 protein: CASNRGTGGNSPLHF. In DNA form, the CDR3 reads TGTGCCAGCAATCGCGGGACAGGGGGCAATTCACCCCTCCACTTT.

This clonotype was picked up one time. This rearrangement joins TRBV20-1 to TRBJ1-2; D is uncertain. This CDR3 contains 14 residues. Germline CDR1 is DFQATT and CDR2 is SNEGSKA (reference sequence). The ends were cut back, 1 base at V and 5 bases at J, with 14 bases in the middle. The CDR3 reads CSARVLPEQYGYTF. The CDR3 coding sequence is TGCAGTGCTAGAGTGCTCCCCGAGCAGTATGGCTACACCTTC.

This clonotype was seen only a few times. V gene TRBV10-3 combines with J gene TRBJ1-1; D is ambiguous. The V end lost 11 bases, the J end lost 2 bases, and 15 bases lay between the germline ends. Germline CDR1 and CDR2: ENHRY and SYGVKD. The CDR3 runs to 13 residues. The CDR3 nucleotides read TGTGCCTCCAAAGGTGAAGCTAACACTGAAGCTTTCTTT. Protein product: CASKGEANTEAFF.

The CDR3 region is CSYDSRGYTF. The CDR3 DNA follows: TGCAGTTACGACAGCAGGGGCTACACCTTC. The rearrangement uses TRBV20-1 and TRBJ1-2; D is possibly TRBD1 (5 bases). Germline V lookup: CDR1 DFQATT, CDR2 SNEGSKA (reference sequence). V gave up 8 bases and J gave up 8 bases, with 12 bases separating them. The CDR3 has 10 residues.